This TCR beta chain is from a study of identical twins. Overall study findings and caveats: Abundant beta clonotypes from cord blood had fewer insertions, unlike memory repertoires, which showed none. Compared with models, monozygotic twins showed more out-of-frame TCR alpha sharing. Twin pairs' shared out-of-frame alpha sequences were enriched in low generation probability.

TCRdb itself ran the 5' RACE reads through MiXCR, one entry per CDR3 protein. The data contain 350,000 to 500,000 distinct CDR3 sequences, 15% to 20% of them singletons. The CDR3 covers 12 residues. The V end lost 2 bases, the J end lost 7 bases, and 6 bases lay between the germline ends. CDR1 and CDR2 from the germline V gene are SEHNR and FQNEAQ (reference sequence). The sample holds many counts of this clonotype. What it recognizes is unknown. The sequenced material came from naive T cells sorted from blood. This receptor was obtained from a man aged 50 to 59 in good health. The chain carries TRBV7-9 and TRBJ2-1; no clear D gene. CDR3: CASSLQPNEQFF. The CDR3 bases are TGTGCCAGCAGCTTACAGCCTAATGAGCAGTTCTTC.